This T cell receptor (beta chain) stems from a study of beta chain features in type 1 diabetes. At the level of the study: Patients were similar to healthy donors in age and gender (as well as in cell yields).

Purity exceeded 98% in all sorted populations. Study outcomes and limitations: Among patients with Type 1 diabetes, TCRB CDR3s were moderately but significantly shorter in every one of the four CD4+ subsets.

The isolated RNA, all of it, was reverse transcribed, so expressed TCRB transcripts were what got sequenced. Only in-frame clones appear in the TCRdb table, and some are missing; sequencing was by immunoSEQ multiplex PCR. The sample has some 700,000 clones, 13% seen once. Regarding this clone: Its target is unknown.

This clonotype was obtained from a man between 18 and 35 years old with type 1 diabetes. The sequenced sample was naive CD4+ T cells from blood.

The CDR3 DNA reads TGTGCCAGCTCACCACCGGCCAGGGACAATGAGCAGTTCTTC. Translated: CASSPPARDNEQFF. The genes are TRBV18 and TRBJ2-1; the D gene is possibly TRBD1 (5 bases). This CDR3 has 14 residues. The V gene's germline CDR1 is KGHSH and CDR2 LQKENI. V was pared by 0 bases and J by 5 bases, with 8 bases between.